The 14 T cell receptor beta chains reported below all come from one sample, sequenced in a study of blood T cells in healthy people across ages. It was with a sample-barcoded 5' primer and a J-beta primer mix that a second PCR of about 7 to 12 cycles was run. TCRdb independently ran MiXCR on the 5' RACE reads; one entry per CDR3 protein. Seen here are 650,000 to 1,000,000 distinct CDR3 sequences, about 47% observed once, and the top ten hold 15% to 20%. Sequencing used blood. The receptors come from a man older than 75 in good health.

The J gene is TRBJ2-7, the V gene TRBV20-1; D is possibly TRBD2 (6 bases). The CDR3 totals 12 residues. Trimming shortened V by 5 bases and J by 5 bases, and 13 bases separated the two germline ends. Germline V lookup: CDR1 DFQATT, CDR2 SNEGSKA (reference sequence). CDR3 in DNA: TGCAGTGCTGGGACTGGCGGACACGAGCAGTACTTC. It yields the protein CSAGTGGHEQYF.

The chain joins TRBV7-9 to TRBJ2-4; D uncertain. CDR1 SEHNR and CDR2 FQNEAQ come from the germline V gene (reference sequence). The CDR3 spans 16 residues. With 5 bases removed from V and 3 bases from J, the gap between germline ends came to 17 bases. Here the CDR3 DNA reads TGTGCCAGCAGCCCGGTTACGGGCGGATACAAAAACATTCAGTACTTC. This gives the protein CASSPVTGGYKNIQYF.

This clonotype was detected many times. The rearrangement joins TRBV24-1 to TRBJ2-1; tentative D call: TRBD1 (6 bases). This CDR3 has 14 amino acids. V was shortened by 2 bases and J by 3 bases, with 7 bases between the two germline ends. Germline V gene lookup returns CDR1 KGHDR and CDR2 SFDVKD. The CDR3 protein is CATSDWTDYNEQFF. The DNA for the CDR3 is TGTGCCACCAGTGATTGGACAGACTACAATGAGCAGTTCTTC.

The chain carries TRBV6-6 and TRBJ2-7, with TRBD1 as a possible D gene (7 bases). The CDR3 contains 14 residues. V dropped 6 bases and J dropped 5 bases, with 17 bases sitting between them. Germline V gene data show CDR1 as MNHNY and CDR2 as SVGAGI (reference sequence). CDR3 in DNA: TGTGCCAGCAGAGGGGGGCAGGGGGTGGACGAGCAGTACTTC. Its protein product is CASRGGQGVDEQYF.

The table lists this clonotype with a few counts. The chain recombines TRBV5-1 with TRBJ2-5; 10 nucleotides line up with TRBD2. The V gene's germline CDR1 is SGHRS and CDR2 YFSETQ. The CDR3 is 15 amino acids. V shed 3 bases and J 1 base; nucleotides not matched to a gene: 3. The DNA of the CDR3 is TGCGCCAGCAGCTACACTAGCGGGGCCCAAGAGACCCAGTACTTC. Its protein is CASSYTSGAQETQYF.

The chain combines TRBV24-1 with TRBJ1-2; 7 bases align to TRBD1. The CDR3 totals 14 residues. Germline CDR1 KGHDR, CDR2 SFDVKD. J was trimmed by 5 bases and V by 3 bases; bases with no gene match: 5. The CDR3 region has the DNA TGTGCCACCAGTGATAGTGGGACAGAATATGGCTACACCTTC. Translating it yields CATSDSGTEYGYTF.

This sequence joins TRBV6-2 or TRBV6-3 and TRBJ2-5, with 8 bases matching TRBD1. This CDR3 has 11 residues. The germline CDR1 and CDR2 sequences are MNHEY and SVGEGT. J lost 4 bases, V lost 8 bases, and 0 bases had no gene match. The CDR3 here is CASDRGETQYF. The CDR3 region has the DNA TGTGCCAGCGACAGGGGAGAGACCCAGTACTTC.

V usage is TRBV4-3 and J usage is TRBJ2-5; 7 bases are a match to TRBD2. The CDR3 totals 16 residues. V was pared by 0 bases and J by 4 bases, with 8 bases of the junction left unmatched. From germline, CDR1 is LGHNA and CDR2 YSLEER. For the CDR3, the DNA is TGCGCCAGCAGCCAAGATTGGGCGGGAGACGGAGAGACCCAGTACTTC. Encoded protein: CASSQDWAGDGETQYF.

The CDR3 region is CASSYHGGRGTQYF. As DNA, the CDR3 is TGTGCCAGCAGTTACCACGGGGGGCGGGGGACCCAGTACTTC. V is TRBV6-5 and J is TRBJ2-5, with D possibly TRBD2 on 7 matching bases. From germline, CDR1 is MNHEY and CDR2 SVGAGI. V lost 2 bases and J 7 bases, leaving 14 bases between the germline ends. This CDR3 is built from 14 residues.

Comments on this clonotype: One base away lies a much larger clone, so this may be a sequencing read error. The chain employs TRBV20-1 and TRBJ2-1, with TRBD1 matching over 8 bases. CDR1 is DFQATT, CDR2 SNEGSKA, per germline (reference sequence). This CDR3 comprises 15 residues. CDR3 in amino acids: CSTRDGTGVYNEQFF. In DNA form, the CDR3 reads TGCAGTACTAGAGACGGGACAGGCGTATACAATGAGCAGTTCTTC.

This clonotype was detected only a few times. V usage is TRBV10-3 and J usage is TRBJ2-5; no clear D gene. This CDR3 spans 14 amino acids. In germline, CDR1 is ENHRY, CDR2 SYGVKD. Trimming removed 2 bases at V and 5 bases at J, with 12 bases between. The CDR3 is CAISELGNEETQYF. As DNA, the CDR3 is TGTGCCATCAGTGAGCTGGGGAATGAGGAGACCCAGTACTTC.

V usage is TRBV19 and J usage is TRBJ2-7, with a tentative D call TRBD1 (5 bases). Germline V lookup: CDR1 LNHDA, CDR2 SQIVND (reference sequence). Trimming pared 4 bases from V and 0 bases from J, leaving 7 bases between. This CDR3 spans 13 amino acids. The CDR3 sequence is CASSNQGSYEQYF. The CDR3 bases are TGTGCCAGTAGTAATCAGGGCTCCTACGAGCAGTACTTC.

The chain couples TRBV29-1 to TRBJ1-2; D remains unclear. There are 9 residues in the CDR3. Trimming shortened V by 4 bases and J by 5 bases, and 2 bases separated the two germline ends. Germline-derived CDR1 and CDR2 are SQVTM and ANQGSEA. The CDR3 loop reads CSVGYGYTF. DNA of the CDR3: TGCAGCGTTGGATATGGCTACACCTTC.

The chain recombines TRBV6-2 or TRBV6-3 with TRBJ1-2; possible D gene TRBD1, 5 bases. Germline loops: CDR1 MNHEY, CDR2 SVGEGT. The CDR3 totals 15 residues. The germline V and J ends were trimmed by 2 bases and 6 bases, with 16 bases remaining between them. The DNA for the CDR3 is TGTGCCAGCAGTTACGCCCGCAGTGGGGGTCATGGCTACACCTTC. Its translation: CASSYARSGGHGYTF.